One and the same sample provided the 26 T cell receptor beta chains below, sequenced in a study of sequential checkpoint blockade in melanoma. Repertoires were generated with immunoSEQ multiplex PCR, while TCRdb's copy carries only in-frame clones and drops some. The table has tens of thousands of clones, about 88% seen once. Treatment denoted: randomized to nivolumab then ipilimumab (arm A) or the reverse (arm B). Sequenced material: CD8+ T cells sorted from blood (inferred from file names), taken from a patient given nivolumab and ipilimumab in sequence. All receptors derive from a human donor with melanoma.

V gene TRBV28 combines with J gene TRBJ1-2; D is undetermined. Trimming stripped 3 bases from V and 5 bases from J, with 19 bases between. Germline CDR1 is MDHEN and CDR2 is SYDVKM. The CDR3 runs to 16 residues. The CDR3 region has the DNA TGTGCCAGCAGTTTCAATCCTCGGGAAGTGGGATATGGCTACACCTTC. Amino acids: CASSFNPREVGYGYTF.

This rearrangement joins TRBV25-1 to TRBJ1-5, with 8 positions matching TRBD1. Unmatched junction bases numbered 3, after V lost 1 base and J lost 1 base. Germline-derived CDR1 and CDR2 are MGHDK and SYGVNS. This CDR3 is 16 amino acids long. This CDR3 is CASSESGGGSNQPQHF. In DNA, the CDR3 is TGTGCCAGCAGTGAATCAGGGGGCGGGAGCAATCAGCCCCAGCATTTT.

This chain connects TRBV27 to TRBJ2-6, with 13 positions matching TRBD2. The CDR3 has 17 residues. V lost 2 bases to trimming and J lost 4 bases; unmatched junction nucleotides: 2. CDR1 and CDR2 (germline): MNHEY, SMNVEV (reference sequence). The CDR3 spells CASSLGLAGAGANVLTF. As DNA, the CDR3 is TGTGCCAGCAGTTTAGGACTAGCGGGAGCCGGGGCCAACGTCCTGACTTTC.

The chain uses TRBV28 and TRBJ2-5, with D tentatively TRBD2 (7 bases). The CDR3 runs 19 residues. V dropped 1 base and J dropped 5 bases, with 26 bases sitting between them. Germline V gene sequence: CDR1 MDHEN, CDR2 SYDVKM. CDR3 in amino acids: CASSLSEGKGGVAGETQYF. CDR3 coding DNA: TGTGCCAGCAGTTTATCCGAGGGGAAAGGGGGGGTGGCGGGGGAGACCCAGTACTTC.

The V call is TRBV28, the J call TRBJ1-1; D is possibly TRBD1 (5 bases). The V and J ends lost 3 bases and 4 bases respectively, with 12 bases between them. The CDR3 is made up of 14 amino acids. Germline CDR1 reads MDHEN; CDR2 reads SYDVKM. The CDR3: CASSFGGVGTEAFF. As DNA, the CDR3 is TGTGCCAGCAGTTTCGGGGGAGTCGGCACTGAAGCTTTCTTT.

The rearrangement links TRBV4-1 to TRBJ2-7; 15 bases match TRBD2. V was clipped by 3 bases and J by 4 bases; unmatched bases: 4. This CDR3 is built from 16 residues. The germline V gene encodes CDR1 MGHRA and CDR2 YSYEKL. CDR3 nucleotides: TGCGCCAGCAGCCAGGGCGGACTAGCGGGAGGGTACGAGCAGTACTTC. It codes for CASSQGGLAGGYEQYF.

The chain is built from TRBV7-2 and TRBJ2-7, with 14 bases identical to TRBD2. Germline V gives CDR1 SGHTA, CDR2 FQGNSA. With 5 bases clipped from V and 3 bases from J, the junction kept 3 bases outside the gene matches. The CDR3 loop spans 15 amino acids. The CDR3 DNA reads TGTGCCAGCAGCCCGGGACTAGCGGGGGACTACGAGCAGTACTTC. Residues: CASSPGLAGDYEQYF. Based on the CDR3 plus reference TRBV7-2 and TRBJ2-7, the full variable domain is GAGVSQSPSNKVTEKGKDVELRCDPISGHTALYWYRQSLGQGLEFLIYFQGNSAPDKSGLPSDRFSAERTGGSVSTLTIQRTQQEDSAVYLCASSPGLAGDYEQYFGPGTRLTVT.

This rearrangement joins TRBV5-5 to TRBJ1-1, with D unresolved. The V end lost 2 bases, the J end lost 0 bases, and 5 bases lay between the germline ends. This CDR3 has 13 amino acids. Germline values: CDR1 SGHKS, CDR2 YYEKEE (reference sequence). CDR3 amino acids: CASSFGLNTEAFF. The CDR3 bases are TGTGCCAGCAGCTTCGGTTTGAACACTGAAGCTTTCTTT.

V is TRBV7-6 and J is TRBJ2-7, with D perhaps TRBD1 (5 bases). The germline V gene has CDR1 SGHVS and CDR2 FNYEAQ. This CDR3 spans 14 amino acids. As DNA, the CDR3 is TGTGCCAGCAGCTTAGGCCAGGGAATCTACGAGCAGTGCGTC. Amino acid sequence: CASSLGQGIYEQCV.

The CDR3: CASSFRGTNTEAFF. CDR3 nucleotide sequence: TGTGCCAGCAGTTTCAGGGGGACGAACACTGAAGCTTTCTTT. The rearrangement uses TRBV6-5 and TRBJ1-1; 7 positions match TRBD1. The CDR3 length is 14 residues. Germline loops: CDR1 MNHEY, CDR2 SVGAGI. The trim removed 4 bases at V and 1 base at J, leaving 3 bases unmatched.

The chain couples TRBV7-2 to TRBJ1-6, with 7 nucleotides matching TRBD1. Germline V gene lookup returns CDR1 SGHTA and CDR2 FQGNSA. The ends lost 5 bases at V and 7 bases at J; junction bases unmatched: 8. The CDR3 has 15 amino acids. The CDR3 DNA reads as TGTGCCAGCAGCCCTACGACAGGGAGCAATTCACCCCTCCACTTT. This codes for CASSPTTGSNSPLHF.

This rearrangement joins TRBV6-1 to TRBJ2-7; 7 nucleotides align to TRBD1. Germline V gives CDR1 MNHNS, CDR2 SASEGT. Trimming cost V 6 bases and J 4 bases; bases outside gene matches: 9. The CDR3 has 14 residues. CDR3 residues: CASSPTGQSYEQYF. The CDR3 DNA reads TGTGCCAGCAGCCCGACGGGACAGTCTTACGAGCAGTACTTC.

This chain's CDR3 is CASSTLPERSHEQYF. Written as DNA, the CDR3 is TGCGCCAGCAGCACCCTGCCCGAGAGGTCCCACGAGCAGTACTTC. The rearrangement links TRBV5-1 to TRBJ2-5, with D hard to call. With the DNA end fitting TRBJ2-7 better, the J assignment may be wrong. Germline assignment: CDR1 SGHRS and CDR2 YFSETQ. CDR3 length equals 15 residues.

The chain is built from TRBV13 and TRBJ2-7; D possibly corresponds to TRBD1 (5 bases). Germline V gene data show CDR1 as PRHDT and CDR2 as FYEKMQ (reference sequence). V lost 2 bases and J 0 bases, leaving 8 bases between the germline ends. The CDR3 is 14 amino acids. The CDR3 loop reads CASSLTGASYEQYF. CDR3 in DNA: TGTGCCAGCAGCTTAACAGGAGCCTCCTACGAGCAGTACTTC. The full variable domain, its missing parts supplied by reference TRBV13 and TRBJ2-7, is AAGVIQSPRHLIKEKRETATLKCYPIPRHDTVYWYQQGPGQDPQFLISFYEKMQSDKGSIPDRFSAQQFSDYHSELNMSSLELGDSALYFCASSLTGASYEQYFGPGTRLTVT.

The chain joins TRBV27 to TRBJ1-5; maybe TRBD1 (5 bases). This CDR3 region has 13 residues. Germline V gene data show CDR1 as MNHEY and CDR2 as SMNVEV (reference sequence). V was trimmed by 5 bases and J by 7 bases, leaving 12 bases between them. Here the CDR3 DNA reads TGTGCCAGCAGTCAGGGTTGGGGCCAGCCCCAGCATTTT. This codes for CASSQGWGQPQHF.

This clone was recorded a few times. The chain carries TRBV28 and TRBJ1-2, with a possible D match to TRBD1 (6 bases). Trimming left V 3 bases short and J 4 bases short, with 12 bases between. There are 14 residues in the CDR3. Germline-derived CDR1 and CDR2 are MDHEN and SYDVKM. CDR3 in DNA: TGTGCCAGCAGTTTGCTTACAGGGAGCTATGGCTACACCTTC. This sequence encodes CASSLLTGSYGYTF.

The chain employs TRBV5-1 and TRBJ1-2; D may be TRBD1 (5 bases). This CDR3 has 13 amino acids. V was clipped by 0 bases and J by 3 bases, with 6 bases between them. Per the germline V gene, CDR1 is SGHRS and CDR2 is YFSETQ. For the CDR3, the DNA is TGCGCCAGCAGCTTGGGACAGTACTATGGCTACACCTTC. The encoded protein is CASSLGQYYGYTF.

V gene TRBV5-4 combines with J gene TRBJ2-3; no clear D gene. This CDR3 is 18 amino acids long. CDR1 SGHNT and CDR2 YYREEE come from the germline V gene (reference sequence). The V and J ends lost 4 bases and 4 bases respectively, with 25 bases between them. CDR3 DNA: TGTGCCAGCAGCCGGTCGGTGCTGGAGCTGGTCGGGTCAGATACGCAGTATTTT. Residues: CASSRSVLELVGSDTQYF.

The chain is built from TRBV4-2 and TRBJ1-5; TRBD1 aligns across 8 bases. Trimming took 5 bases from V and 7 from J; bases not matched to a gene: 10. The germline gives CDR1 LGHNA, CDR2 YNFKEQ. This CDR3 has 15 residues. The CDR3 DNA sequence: TGTGCCAGCAGCGAGGAAGGGACAGGTTCCCAGCCCCAGCATTTT. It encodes CASSEEGTGSQPQHF.

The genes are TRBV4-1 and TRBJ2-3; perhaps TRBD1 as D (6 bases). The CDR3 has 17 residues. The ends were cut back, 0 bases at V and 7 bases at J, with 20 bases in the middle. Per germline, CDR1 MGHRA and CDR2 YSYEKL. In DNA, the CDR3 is TGCGCCAGCAGCCAAGATCCGTCGACAGGCCAGGCTAATACGCAGTATTTT. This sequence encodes CASSQDPSTGQANTQYF.

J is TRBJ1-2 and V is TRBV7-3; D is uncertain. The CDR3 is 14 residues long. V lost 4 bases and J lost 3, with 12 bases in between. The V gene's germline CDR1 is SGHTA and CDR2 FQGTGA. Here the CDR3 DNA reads TGTGCCAGCAGCTCCCCGGGTTTGGACTATGGCTACACCTTC. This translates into CASSSPGLDYGYTF.

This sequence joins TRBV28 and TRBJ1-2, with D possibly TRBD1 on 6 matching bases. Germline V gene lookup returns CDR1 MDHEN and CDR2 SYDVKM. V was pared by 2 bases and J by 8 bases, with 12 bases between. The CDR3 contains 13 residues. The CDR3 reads CASSLTTGWGYTF. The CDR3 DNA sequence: TGTGCCAGCAGTTTAACTACAGGGTGGGGCTACACCTTC.

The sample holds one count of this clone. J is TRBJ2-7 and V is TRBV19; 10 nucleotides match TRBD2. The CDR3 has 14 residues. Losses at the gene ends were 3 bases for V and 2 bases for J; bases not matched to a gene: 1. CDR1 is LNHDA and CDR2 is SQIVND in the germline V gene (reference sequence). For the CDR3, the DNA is TGTGCCAGTAGTATCACTAGCGGGACCTACGAGCAGTACTTC. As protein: CASSITSGTYEQYF.

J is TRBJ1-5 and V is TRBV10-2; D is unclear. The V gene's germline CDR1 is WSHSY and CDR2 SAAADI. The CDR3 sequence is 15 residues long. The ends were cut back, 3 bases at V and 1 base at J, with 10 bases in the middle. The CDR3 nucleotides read TGCGCCAGCAGTGATGAGGGTTTAAGCAATCAGCCCCAGCATTTT. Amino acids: CASSDEGLSNQPQHF.

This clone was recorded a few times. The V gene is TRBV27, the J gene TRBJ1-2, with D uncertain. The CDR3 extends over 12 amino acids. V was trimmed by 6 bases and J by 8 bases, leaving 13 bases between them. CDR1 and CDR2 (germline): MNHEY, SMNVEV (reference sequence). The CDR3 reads CASRPRTGGYTF. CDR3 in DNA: TGTGCCAGCAGGCCCCGGACGGGGGGCTACACCTTC.

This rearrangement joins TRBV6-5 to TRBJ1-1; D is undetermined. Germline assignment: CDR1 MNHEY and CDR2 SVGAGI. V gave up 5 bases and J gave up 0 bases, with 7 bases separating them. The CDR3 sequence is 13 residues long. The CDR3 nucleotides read TGTGCCAGCAGTGGTACGGTGAACACTGAAGCTTTCTTT. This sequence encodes CASSGTVNTEAFF.